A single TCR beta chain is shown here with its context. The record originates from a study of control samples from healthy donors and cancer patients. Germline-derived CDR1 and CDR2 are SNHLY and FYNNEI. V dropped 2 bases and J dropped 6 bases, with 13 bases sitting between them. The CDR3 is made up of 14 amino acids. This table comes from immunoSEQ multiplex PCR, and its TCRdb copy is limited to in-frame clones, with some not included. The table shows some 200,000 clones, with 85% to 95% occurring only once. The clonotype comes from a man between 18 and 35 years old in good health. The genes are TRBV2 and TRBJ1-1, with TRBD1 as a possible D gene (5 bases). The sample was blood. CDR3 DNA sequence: TGTGCCAGCAGTGAATTAAGGGGTGGGCCTGAAGCTTTCTTT. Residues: CASSELRGGPEAFF.